The TCR beta chain under discussion was sequenced for a study of spatial heterogeneity in lung cancer. A single record per CDR3 protein comes from TCRdb applying MiXCR to the 5' RACE reads. Seen here are approximately 82,000 distinct CDR3 sequences, approximately 12% observed once, and the top ten hold 4.6%. The germline gives CDR1 SNHLY, CDR2 FYNNEI. There are 14 residues in the CDR3. V was cut by 7 bases and J by 1 base, with 13 bases left in between. As to time point: sample taken at primary tumor resection. Sequencing was performed on whole RNA extracted from tumor and nontumor lung tissue, or from frozen PBMC, and the material was left unsorted. Samples came from roughly 72 TRACERx patients with untreated early-stage lung cancer. The sample holds many counts of this clonotype.

This chain connects TRBV2 to TRBJ1-1; D might be TRBD1 (6 bases). The clonotype comes from a male donor with early-stage non-small cell lung cancer. The source was PBMCs, collected at surgery. CDR3 nucleotide sequence: TGTGCCAGCATGACAGGTCCGGGGAACACTGAAGCTTTCTTT. Protein: CASMTGPGNTEAFF.